The 9 T cell receptor beta chains below were found in one sample sequenced in a study of T cells in Graves' hyperthyroidism and ophthalmopathy. Authors of the study amplified TCR beta CDR3 regions from RNA transcripts. Researchers ran a first-round RT-PCR on the TCR CDR3 using the HTBI primer set. TCRdb passed the multiplex PCR reads through MiXCR, listing each CDR3 protein once. The table records a few hundred thousand distinct CDR3 sequences, around 20% of them present only once. Sequencing was carried out using blood. These receptors came from a woman aged 45-60 years with Graves' hyperthyroidism.

This clonotype was recorded many times. CDR3 sequence (DNA): TGCAGTGCTAAGGGTTCCCTCACCATGAACACTGAAGCTTTCTTT. Its translation: CSAKGSLTMNTEAFF. J is TRBJ1-1 and V is TRBV20-1; D gene uncertain. V was pared by 4 bases and J by 0 bases, with 15 bases between. The CDR3 sequence is 15 residues long. The germline CDR1 and CDR2 sequences are DFQATT and SNEGSKA (reference sequence).

This clonotype showed up many times. The rearrangement links TRBV27 to TRBJ2-1; 12 bases match TRBD1. CDR1 is MNHEY, CDR2 SMNVEV, per germline (reference sequence). Trimming removed 2 bases from V and 11 bases from J; junction bases left unmatched: 10. The length of the CDR3 is 16 residues. The DNA of the CDR3 is TGTGCCAGCAGTTTAAGGGGGGACAGGGGGCCCTTGAAGCAGTTCTTC. Its protein product is CASSLRGDRGPLKQFF.

The chain combines TRBV20-1 with TRBJ1-5; weak D call: TRBD1 (5 bases). The CDR3 is 17 residues long. With 0 bases removed from V and 4 bases from J, the gap between germline ends came to 19 bases. Germline V lookup: CDR1 DFQATT, CDR2 SNEGSKA (reference sequence). CDR3: CSARDHAIGDSNQPQHF. CDR3 DNA: TGCAGTGCTAGAGATCACGCAATAGGGGATTCAAATCAGCCCCAGCATTTT.

This clonotype was seen a few times. This chain joins TRBV6-1 and TRBJ1-1; TRBD1 might be the D (6 bases). Trimming removed 6 bases from V and 1 base from J, with 9 bases in between. The CDR3 loop spans 13 amino acids. The germline V gene has CDR1 MNHNS and CDR2 SASEGT. The CDR3 region has the DNA TGTGCCAGCAGAACGACAGGGAACACTGAAGCTTTCTTT. Amino acid sequence: CASRTTGNTEAFF.

This clonotype was recorded a few times. The chain couples TRBV4-2 to TRBJ2-7; D remains unclear. CDR1 is LGHNA and CDR2 is YNFKEQ in the germline V gene. CDR3 length: 13 amino acids. The ends were cut back, 0 bases at V and 3 bases at J, with 6 bases in the middle. In DNA, the CDR3 is TGTGCCAGCAGCCAAGATCTAGGCTACGAGCAGTACTTC. It yields the protein CASSQDLGYEQYF.

This clonotype was observed a few times. The rearrangement links TRBV10-3 to TRBJ2-7, with no clear D. This CDR3 spans 13 amino acids. With 9 bases removed from V and 3 bases from J, the gap between germline ends came to 15 bases. Looked up from germline, CDR1 is ENHRY and CDR2 is SYGVKD. CDR3 sequence: CAIRAAKDYEQYF. The DNA of the CDR3 is TGTGCCATTCGAGCCGCAAAGGACTACGAGCAGTACTTC.

This clonotype was seen repeatedly, ten times or more. V usage is TRBV18 and J usage is TRBJ1-1; 7 nucleotides agree with TRBD1. Germline CDR1 reads KGHSH; CDR2 reads LQKENI. CDR3 length equals 15 residues. Trimming at V came to 2 bases and at J to 4 bases, leaving 7 bases not matched to a gene. CDR3 in DNA: TGTGCCAGCTCACCAGGTTATACAGGGGTCACTGAAGCTTTCTTT. The encoded protein is CASSPGYTGVTEAFF.

There are many counts of this clonotype. The chain recombines TRBV7-3 with TRBJ1-1, with D possibly TRBD1 on 5 matching bases. V was clipped by 1 base and J by 5 bases, with 11 bases between them. The CDR3 spans 14 residues. Germline V gene lookup returns CDR1 SGHTA and CDR2 FQGTGA. CDR3 nucleotides: TGTGCCAGCAGCTTAAAGGGCCAGGGAACTGAAGCTTTCTTT. It codes for CASSLKGQGTEAFF.

This rearrangement joins TRBV7-9 to TRBJ2-5; unclear D gene. V was cut by 4 bases and J by 5 bases, with 14 bases left in between. CDR1 is SEHNR, CDR2 FQNEAQ, per germline (reference sequence). The CDR3 consists of 14 residues. CDR3 residues: CASSYLAVTETQYF. In nucleotides, the CDR3 is TGTGCCAGCAGCTACCTGGCGGTAACGGAGACCCAGTACTTC.